Reported below is one T cell receptor (beta chain). This specimen comes from a study of blood T cell repertoires in COVID-19. Study background: Specimens from acute and convalescent COVID-19 originated in the United States, Italy and Spain. From T cells, B-cell-depleted T cells, or PBMCs came the material, which was cDNA or gDNA.

In the original analysis: How many nucleated cells were present was estimated from reference gene primer amplification. The table came from immunoSEQ multiplex PCR; TCRdb's copy has only in-frame clones and leaves some out. D and trimming come from the DNA, and the V and J calls and clone size come from that table. Of roughly 410,000 clones listed, around nine tenths are singletons. This CDR3 spans 18 amino acids. Trimming cost V 2 bases and J 3 bases, with 18 bases left between them. The V gene's germline CDR1 is SGDLS and CDR2 YYNGEE. Followed over time, Seattle patients had been enrolled while infection was active.

The rearrangement uses TRBV9 and TRBJ1-6; D gene unclear. This receptor was taken from a middle-aged woman with COVID-19, enrolled during active disease. Sequencing used peripheral blood. CDR3 residues: CASSVAARVGSYNSPLHF. CDR3 coding DNA: TGTGCCAGCAGCGTGGCGGCCCGAGTAGGCAGCTATAATTCACCCCTCCACTTT.